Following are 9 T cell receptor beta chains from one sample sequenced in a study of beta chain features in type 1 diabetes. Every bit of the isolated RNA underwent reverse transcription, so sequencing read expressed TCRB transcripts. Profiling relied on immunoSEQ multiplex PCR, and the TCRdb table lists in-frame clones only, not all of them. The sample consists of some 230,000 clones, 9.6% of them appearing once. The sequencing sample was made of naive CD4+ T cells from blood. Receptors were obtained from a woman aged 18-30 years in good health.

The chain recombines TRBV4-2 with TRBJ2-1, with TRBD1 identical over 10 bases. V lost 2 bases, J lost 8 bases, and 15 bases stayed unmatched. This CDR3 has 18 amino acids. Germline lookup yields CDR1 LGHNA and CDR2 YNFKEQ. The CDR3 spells CASSQNMGPGQGFHEQFF. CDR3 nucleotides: TGTGCCAGCAGCCAAAACATGGGCCCGGGACAGGGGTTTCATGAGCAGTTCTTC.

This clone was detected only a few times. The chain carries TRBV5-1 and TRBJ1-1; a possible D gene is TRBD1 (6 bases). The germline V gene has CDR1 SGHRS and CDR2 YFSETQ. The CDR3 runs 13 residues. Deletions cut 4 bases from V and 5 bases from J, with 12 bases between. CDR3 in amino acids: CASSPTGYTEAFF. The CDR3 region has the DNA TGCGCCAGCAGCCCGACAGGTTATACTGAAGCTTTCTTT.

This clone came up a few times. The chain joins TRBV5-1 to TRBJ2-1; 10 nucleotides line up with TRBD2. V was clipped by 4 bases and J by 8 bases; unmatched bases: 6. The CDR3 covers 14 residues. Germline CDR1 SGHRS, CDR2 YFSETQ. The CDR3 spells CASSQAGGPHEQFF. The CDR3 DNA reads TGCGCCAGCAGCCAAGCGGGAGGGCCCCATGAGCAGTTCTTC.

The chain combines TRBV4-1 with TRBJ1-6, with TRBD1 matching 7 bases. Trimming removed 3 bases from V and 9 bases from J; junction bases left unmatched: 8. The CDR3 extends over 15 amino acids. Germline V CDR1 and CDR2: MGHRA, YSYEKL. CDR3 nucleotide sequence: TGCGCCAGCAGCCAGCCCGACAGGGACAGTTCACCCCTCCACTTT. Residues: CASSQPDRDSSPLHF.

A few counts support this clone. CDR3 DNA: TGTGCCACCAGCAGAGATCTGGGACAGGGAGGTCAGCCCCAGCATTTT. Amino acid sequence: CATSRDLGQGGQPQHF. This chain uses TRBV15 with TRBJ1-5, with 9 bases lining up with TRBD1. The CDR3 extends over 16 amino acids. The trim removed 0 bases at V and 6 bases at J, leaving 6 bases unmatched. Looked up from germline, CDR1 is LNHNV and CDR2 is YYDKDF (reference sequence).

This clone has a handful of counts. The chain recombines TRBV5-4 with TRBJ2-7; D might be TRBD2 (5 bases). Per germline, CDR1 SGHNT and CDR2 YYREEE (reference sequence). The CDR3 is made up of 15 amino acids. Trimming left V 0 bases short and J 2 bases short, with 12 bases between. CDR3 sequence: CASSLAGGPPYEQYF. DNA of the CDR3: TGTGCCAGCAGCTTGGCCGGCGGGCCCCCCTACGAGCAGTACTTC.

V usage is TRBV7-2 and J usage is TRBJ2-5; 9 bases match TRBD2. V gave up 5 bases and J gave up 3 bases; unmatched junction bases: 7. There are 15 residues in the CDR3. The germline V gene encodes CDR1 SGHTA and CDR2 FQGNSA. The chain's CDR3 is CASSRRAGGEETQYF. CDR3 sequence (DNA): TGTGCCAGCAGCCGAAGGGCGGGAGGGGAAGAGACCCAGTACTTC.

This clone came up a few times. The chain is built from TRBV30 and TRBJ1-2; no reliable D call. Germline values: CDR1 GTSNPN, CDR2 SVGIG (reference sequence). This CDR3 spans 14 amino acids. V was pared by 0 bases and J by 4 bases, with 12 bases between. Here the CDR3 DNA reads TGTGCCTGGAGTGTAAGGCAGCGCAGCTATGGCTACACCTTC. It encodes CAWSVRQRSYGYTF.

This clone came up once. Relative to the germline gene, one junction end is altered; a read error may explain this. CDR3 DNA sequence: TGTGCTAGCACCCTTAGGGGGCGGGAGGATGAGCAGTTCTTC. Its protein is CASTLRGREDEQFF. This chain connects TRBV7-7 to TRBJ2-1, with D possibly matching TRBD2 (8 bases). This CDR3 has 14 residues. Per germline, CDR1 SSHAT and CDR2 FNYEAQ (reference sequence).